The 14 T cell receptor beta chains in this list originate from one sample, sequenced in a study of OX40 agonist ivuxolimab in advanced cancers. Receptor libraries were prepared by the immunoSEQ multiplex PCR assay. TCRdb took this table from immuneACCESS and kept in-frame rearrangements with V and J called. Such tables lack part of the clones; where checked against another copy, unresolved V genes explain under half of the gap, and the rest is unexplained. In this sample the table shows just over 90,000 clones, roughly 90% of which occur a single time. The top ten clonotypes cover about 3.4% of the sample. The sample here was CD4+ or CD8+ T cells sorted from blood, taken in a trial of the OX40 agonist ivuxolimab. The receptors stem from an adult with an advanced solid tumor such as melanoma, head and neck, liver or kidney cancer.

CDR3 sequence: CASRGPGELFF. The DNA of the CDR3 is TGTGCCAGCCGAGGGCCCGGGGAGCTGTTTTTT. The chain employs TRBV6-1 and TRBJ2-2, with a possible D match to TRBD2 (5 bases). Per germline, CDR1 MNHNS and CDR2 SASEGT. Trimming cost V 8 bases and J 6 bases, with 7 bases left between them. The CDR3 covers 11 residues.

The chain has TRBV5-8 and TRBJ2-7; D unclear. V lost 4 bases and J 2 bases, leaving 1 base between the germline ends. CDR1 is SGHTS and CDR2 is YDEGEE in the germline V gene. The CDR3 loop spans 10 amino acids. CDR3: CASSPYEQYF. CDR3 nucleotides: TGTGCCAGCAGCCCCTACGAGCAGTACTTC.

The gene calls are TRBV27 and TRBJ2-1; TRBD2 matches 7 bases. The germline V gene has CDR1 MNHEY and CDR2 SMNVEV (reference sequence). The CDR3 spans 14 residues. V dropped 6 bases and J dropped 5; count of bases not matched to a gene: 7. In DNA, the CDR3 is TGTGCCAGCAGCCCTGGGGGGGTACACAATGAGCAGTTCTTC. This gives the protein CASSPGGVHNEQFF.

The chain is built from TRBV9 and TRBJ2-1; D ambiguous. V was pared by 0 bases and J by 10 bases, with 8 bases between. This CDR3 has 12 residues. Germline CDR1 reads SGDLS; CDR2 reads YYNGEE. CDR3 in amino acids: CASSVDLAEQFF. CDR3 nucleotide sequence: TGTGCCAGCAGCGTAGACCTGGCGGAGCAGTTCTTC.

The CDR3 DNA sequence: TGTGCCAGCAGTACCCGGGGACCCGTTGGGGAAAACACTGAAGCTTTCTTT. Amino acid sequence: CASSTRGPVGENTEAFF. The rearrangement links TRBV25-1 to TRBJ1-1; maybe TRBD1 (5 bases). The CDR3 sequence is 17 residues long. Trimming took 5 bases from V and 2 from J, leaving 21 bases between them. Germline V gives CDR1 MGHDK, CDR2 SYGVNS. The full variable domain, in which reference TRBV25-1 and TRBJ1-1 provide the parts outside the CDR3, is EADIYQTPRYLVIGTGKKITLECSQTMGHDKMYWYQQDPGMELHLIHYSYGVNSTEKGDLSSESTVSRIRTEHFPLTLESARPSHTSQYLCASSTRGPVGENTEAFFGQGTRLTVV.

The V and J genes are TRBV2 and TRBJ2-1; TRBD1 is a possible D gene (6 bases). V was trimmed by 0 bases and J by 2 bases, leaving 11 bases between them. The CDR3 length is 16 residues. Germline V CDR1 and CDR2: SNHLY, FYNNEI. The CDR3 here is CASSEALGQTYNEQFF. The DNA of the CDR3 is TGTGCCAGCAGTGAAGCCCTGGGACAAACCTACAATGAGCAGTTCTTC.

The rearrangement links TRBV27 to TRBJ2-1; D is possibly TRBD1 (5 bases). Per the germline V gene, CDR1 is MNHEY and CDR2 is SMNVEV (reference sequence). Trimming removed 3 bases from V and 4 bases from J, with 7 bases in between. This CDR3 contains 13 residues. CDR3 amino acids: CASSLDTYNEQFF. In DNA form, the CDR3 reads TGTGCCAGCAGTTTGGACACTTACAATGAGCAGTTCTTC.

The chain uses TRBV6-1 and TRBJ2-1; 8 bases agree with TRBD2. CDR1 and CDR2 from the germline V gene are MNHNS and SASEGT. Unmatched junction bases numbered 13, after V lost 4 bases and J lost 5 bases. The CDR3 is 17 amino acids. This chain's CDR3 is CASSAGLASGGHNEQFF. The CDR3, as DNA: TGTGCCAGCAGTGCAGGACTAGCTAGTGGGGGGCACAATGAGCAGTTCTTC.

CDR3 sequence reads: CASSQDGQEQYF. The CDR3 DNA reads TGCGCCAGCAGCCAAGATGGGCAGGAGCAGTACTTC. V gene TRBV4-1 combines with J gene TRBJ2-7, with no clear D. Germline values: CDR1 MGHRA, CDR2 YSYEKL. V was clipped by 0 bases and J by 7 bases, with 7 bases between them. The CDR3 covers 12 residues.

In this sample, this clone turned up a few times. The junction departs from the called germline gene at one end, perhaps through a read error. The chain joins TRBV2 to TRBJ2-7; perhaps TRBD1 as D (6 bases). CDR1 and CDR2 from the germline V gene are SNHLY and FYNNEI. CDR3 length equals 13 residues. The CDR3 sequence is CASSGSDDRNNDF. In DNA, the CDR3 is TGTGCCAGCAGTGGATCGGACGACAGGAATAATGACTTC. Filled out from reference TRBV2 and TRBJ2-7, the complete variable domain reads EPEVTQTPSHQVTQMGQEVILRCVPISNHLYFYWYRQILGQKVEFLVSFYNNEISEKSEIFDDQFSVERPDGSNFTLKIRSTKLEDSAMYFCASSGSDDRNNDFGPGTRLTVT.

This clone ranks as medium-sized. The chain is built from TRBV11-2 and TRBJ2-5; D gene uncertain. This CDR3 region has 14 residues. V was clipped by 1 base and J by 3 bases, with 9 bases between them. Germline V CDR1 and CDR2: SGHAT, FQNNGV. The CDR3 is CASSLGFGEETQYF. CDR3 DNA: TGTGCCAGCAGCTTAGGTTTTGGGGAAGAGACCCAGTACTTC.

CDR3 protein: CASSLSNQYGNPGQGAGTEAFF. The CDR3 DNA sequence: TGTGCCAGCAGCTTAAGCAACCAATACGGCAACCCGGGACAGGGGGCGGGGACTGAAGCTTTCTTT. The rearrangement uses TRBV7-8 and TRBJ1-1, with 12 bases lining up with TRBD1. CDR3 length equals 22 residues. Unmatched junction bases numbered 24, after V lost 2 bases and J lost 5 bases. Looked up from germline, CDR1 is SGHVS and CDR2 is FQNEAQ.

This CDR3 reads CASSPKGGYQTDTQYF. CDR3 in DNA: TGTGCCAGCAGCCCTAAAGGGGGGTATCAAACAGATACGCAGTATTTT. The chain uses TRBV7-9 and TRBJ2-3, with D perhaps TRBD1 or TRBD2 (6 bases each). The V end lost 5 bases, the J end lost 3 bases, and 18 bases lay between the germline ends. Germline-derived CDR1 and CDR2 are SEHNR and FQNEAQ (reference sequence). The CDR3 covers 16 residues.

V is TRBV15 and J is TRBJ1-4; D remains ambiguous. Trimming took off 3 bases at V and 6 bases at J, with 14 bases between the two ends. CDR3 length: 15 residues. In germline, CDR1 is LNHNV, CDR2 YYDKDF (reference sequence). The CDR3 spells CATSRKGGRDEKLFF. CDR3 bases: TGTGCCACCAGCAGGAAAGGAGGGAGGGATGAAAAACTGTTTTTT.